Below are 31 T cell receptor beta chains sequenced from a single sample in a study of T cell responses to AZD1222 COVID-19 vaccine. Measured with immunoSEQ multiplex PCR; TCRdb has only the in-frame clones, and not every one. The profile shows 120,000 or so clones, roughly 91% of them singletons. The source material was peripheral blood, sampled on day 0 of MenACWY control vaccination. The receptors were sampled from an adult in good health.

CDR3 amino acids: CASSSRGEEGEKLFF. As DNA, the CDR3 is TGTGCCAGCAGCTCCCGGGGGGAGGAAGGAGAAAAACTGTTTTTT. The chain is built from TRBV16 and TRBJ1-4, with D perhaps TRBD1 (5 bases). Germline V lookup: CDR1 KGHSY, CDR2 FQNENV. V was cut by 5 bases and J by 8 bases, with 18 bases left in between. The CDR3 totals 15 residues.

This clone has only one observation. The chain combines TRBV4-2 with TRBJ1-5; 8 nucleotides line up with TRBD1. The CDR3 is 16 residues long. CDR1 LGHNA and CDR2 YNFKEQ come from the germline V gene. The V segment lost 2 bases and the J segment 1 base; nucleotides outside the gene matches: 4. DNA of the CDR3: TGTGCCAGCAGCCAACTCCGACAGGGGAGCAATCAGCCCCAGCATTTT. Protein sequence: CASSQLRQGSNQPQHF.

This chain connects TRBV9 to TRBJ2-5; 12 bases align to TRBD2. The CDR3 runs to 16 residues. The trim removed 0 bases at V and 4 bases at J, leaving 4 bases unmatched. Germline CDR1 is SGDLS and CDR2 is YYNGEE. The CDR3 DNA is TGTGCCAGCAGCGTAGGACTAGCGGGGGTTGTAGAGACCCAGTACTTC. It specifies CASSVGLAGVVETQYF.

CDR3 in DNA: TGTGCCAGCAGCCAAGCTGGCGGCGGGGTGAAAAACATTCAGTACTTC. Amino acids: CASSQAGGGVKNIQYF. The rearrangement joins TRBV3-1 (or the pseudogene TRBV3-2) to TRBJ2-4, with a possible D match to TRBD2 (6 bases). The CDR3 is 16 amino acids. From germline, CDR1 is LGHDT and CDR2 YNNKEL (reference sequence). Trimming cost V 1 base and J 4 bases, with 14 bases left between them.

The chain combines TRBV7-2 with TRBJ2-7; a possible D gene is TRBD2 (5 bases). This CDR3 region has 14 residues. Trimming took off 1 base at V and 3 bases at J, with 10 bases between the two ends. The germline gives CDR1 SGHTA, CDR2 FQGNSA. The CDR3 loop is CASSLERGLYEQYV. CDR3 DNA sequence: TGTGCCAGCAGCTTAGAACGGGGTCTCTACGAGCAGTACGTC.

The chain joins TRBV18 to TRBJ2-3, with 7 bases identical to TRBD2. The germline V gene encodes CDR1 KGHSH and CDR2 LQKENI. The CDR3 runs 16 residues. The trim removed 4 bases at V and 2 bases at J, leaving 9 bases unmatched. The CDR3 sequence: CASSLRLARPTDTQYF. The CDR3 DNA reads as TGTGCCAGCTCACTCCGACTAGCACGACCCACAGATACGCAGTATTTT.

The CDR3 region is CASSPGTGRQPQHF. The CDR3 nucleotides read TGTGCCAGCTCACCAGGTACGGGGAGGCAGCCCCAGCATTTT. This rearrangement joins TRBV18 to TRBJ1-5; D remains ambiguous. The CDR3 is 14 amino acids. The V gene lost 2 bases and the J gene lost 7 bases, with 12 bases spanning the gap. Germline V gives CDR1 KGHSH, CDR2 LQKENI.

The chain is built from TRBV6-5 and TRBJ2-2; no definite D call. Trimming stripped 8 bases from V and 4 bases from J, with 17 bases between. The germline CDR1 and CDR2 sequences are MNHEY and SVGAGI. The CDR3 is made up of 15 amino acids. CDR3 sequence reads: CASGFQVSATGELFF. CDR3 coding DNA: TGTGCCAGCGGGTTCCAGGTTTCGGCCACCGGGGAGCTGTTTTTT.

The rearrangement links TRBV6-5 to TRBJ2-7; D possibly corresponds to TRBD1 (6 bases). The CDR3 spans 13 residues. The germline CDR1 and CDR2 sequences are MNHEY and SVGAGI. V lost 5 bases, J lost 2 bases, and 10 bases lay in between. CDR3 residues: CASSPTGPYEQYV. CDR3 nucleotide sequence: TGTGCCAGCAGTCCGACAGGACCCTACGAGCAGTACGTC.

The chain uses TRBV27 and TRBJ2-7; 10 nucleotides line up with TRBD2. Germline loops: CDR1 MNHEY, CDR2 SMNVEV (reference sequence). This CDR3 is 15 amino acids long. In DNA form, the CDR3 reads TGTGCCAGCAGCTTATCCGGGACTAGCGTCTACGAGCAGTACGTC. Translated, it gives CASSLSGTSVYEQYV.

The rearrangement joins TRBV4-1 to TRBJ2-7; D gene ambiguous. The CDR3 loop spans 15 amino acids. V shed 10 bases and J shed 2 bases, with 21 bases lying between them. Germline CDR1 reads MGHRA; CDR2 reads YSYEKL. The CDR3 region has the DNA TGCGCCATCCCGGGCCGCCGTAAGCGTGCCTACGAGCAGTACGTC. It is translated as CAIPGRRKRAYEQYV.

The chain is built from TRBV11-2 and TRBJ2-2; possible D gene TRBD1, 5 bases. The CDR3 spans 13 residues. The V gene lost 2 bases and the J gene lost 6 bases, with 7 bases spanning the gap. Germline V gene data show CDR1 as SGHAT and CDR2 as FQNNGV. The CDR3, as DNA: TGTGCCAGCAGCTTAAGCAGGGCCGGGGAGCTGTTTTTT. Translated: CASSLSRAGELFF.

V gene TRBV5-4 combines with J gene TRBJ2-5; 14 positions agree with TRBD2. V shed 4 bases and J 0 bases; nucleotides not matched to a gene: 8. Per germline, CDR1 SGHNT and CDR2 YYREEE (reference sequence). This CDR3 has 18 amino acids. CDR3 sequence reads: CASSGRGLAGDNQETQYF. The CDR3 DNA sequence: TGTGCCAGCAGCGGGCGGGGACTAGCGGGGGACAACCAAGAGACCCAGTACTTC.

This clone was seen a handful of times. The gene calls are TRBV7-9 and TRBJ2-5; the D is unclear. The V and J ends lost 5 bases and 5 bases respectively, with 15 bases between them. The V gene's germline CDR1 is SEHNR and CDR2 FQNEAQ (reference sequence). The CDR3 contains 14 residues. For the CDR3, the DNA is TGTGCCAGCAGCCCTCCGACGCCCGAGGAGACCCAGTACTTC. Translation: CASSPPTPEETQYF.

The rearrangement links TRBV18 to TRBJ1-5; the D gene is possibly TRBD1 (5 bases). Trimming cost V 3 bases and J 2 bases, with 11 bases left between them. The CDR3 sequence is 15 residues long. The germline V gene has CDR1 KGHSH and CDR2 LQKENI. The CDR3 loop reads CASSPGGKGNQPQHF. The DNA for the CDR3 is TGTGCCAGCTCACCCGGGGGTAAGGGCAATCAGCCCCAGCATTTT.

The chain uses TRBV24-1 and TRBJ1-1, with D maybe TRBD1 (5 bases). V was pared by 5 bases and J by 4 bases, with 10 bases between. The CDR3 is 13 residues long. Germline values: CDR1 KGHDR, CDR2 SFDVKD. CDR3 in amino acids: CATSAGLITEAFF. In DNA form, the CDR3 reads TGTGCCACCAGTGCAGGGCTGATCACTGAAGCTTTCTTT.

In this sample, this clone turned up once. The V gene is TRBV12-3 or TRBV12-4, the J gene TRBJ2-5; D remains ambiguous. V gave up 5 bases and J gave up 2 bases, with 3 bases separating them. The length of the CDR3 is 11 residues. The CDR3 sequence: CASSMQETQYF. The CDR3 DNA is TGTGCCAGCAGTATGCAAGAGACCCAGTACTTC.

This clone was recorded once. The gene calls are TRBV2 and TRBJ1-6; TRBD1 might be the D (5 bases). V lost 7 bases and J 16 bases, leaving 17 bases between the germline ends. Germline assignment: CDR1 SNHLY and CDR2 FYNNEI. This CDR3 comprises 12 residues. CDR3 in amino acids: CASTALGTSLHF. CDR3 nucleotides: TGTGCCAGCACCGCTCTGGGGACTTCGCTCCACTTT.

The rearrangement uses TRBV28 and TRBJ1-4, with D possibly being TRBD1 (5 bases). Per the germline V gene, CDR1 is MDHEN and CDR2 is SYDVKM. The CDR3 is 16 residues long. Trimming took 3 bases from V and 6 from J, leaving 17 bases between them. Written as DNA, the CDR3 is TGTGCCAGCAGTTTTGTGCAGGGAGGGGTGGATGAAAAACTGTTTTTT. Amino acid sequence: CASSFVQGGVDEKLFF.

The chain carries TRBV11-2 and TRBJ2-2, with D possibly being TRBD2 (5 bases). In germline, CDR1 is SGHAT, CDR2 FQNNGV. The V end lost 4 bases, the J end lost 9 bases, and 21 bases lay between the germline ends. CDR3 size: 16 residues. The CDR3 region is CASSSPRGLTPRELFF. The DNA of the CDR3 is TGTGCCAGCAGCTCCCCGCGAGGACTCACGCCCAGGGAGCTGTTTTTT.

J is TRBJ1-2 and V is TRBV5-6; D is unresolved. The CDR3 runs to 15 residues. Germline CDR1 and CDR2: SGHDT and YYEEEE. The V and J ends lost 6 bases and 5 bases respectively, with 20 bases between them. CDR3: CASIAFPESGYGYTF. The CDR3 bases are TGTGCCAGCATCGCCTTCCCCGAATCGGGATATGGCTACACCTTC.

The rearrangement uses TRBV7-9 and TRBJ1-4; 8 nucleotides match TRBD1. The CDR3 contains 14 residues. The V and J ends lost 4 bases and 8 bases, in that order; junction bases with no gene match: 6. The germline gives CDR1 SEHNR, CDR2 FQNEAQ (reference sequence). The CDR3 loop is CASSSQGAWEKLFF. The DNA of the CDR3 is TGTGCCAGCAGCTCCCAGGGGGCTTGGGAAAAACTGTTTTTT.

This chain links TRBV28 with TRBJ2-5; D is perhaps TRBD1 or TRBD2 (5 bases each). V was pared by 6 bases and J by 4 bases, with 9 bases between. The CDR3 runs to 12 residues. The germline CDR1 and CDR2 sequences are MDHEN and SYDVKM. CDR3 loop: CASRGVGETQYF. CDR3 DNA sequence: TGTGCCAGCAGGGGGGTGGGAGAGACCCAGTACTTC.

The chain is built from TRBV21-1 and TRBJ2-2; no check of the table's D call, TRBD1, against the DNA was made. TRBV21-1 is an annotated pseudogene. There are 15 residues in the CDR3. The CDR3 spells CASSKGTTNTGELFF. CDR3 nucleotide sequence: TGTGCCAGCAGCAAGGGGACAACGAACACCGGGGAGCTGTTTTTT.

V usage is TRBV27 and J usage is TRBJ2-7, with 7 bases matching TRBD1. The CDR3 consists of 14 residues. Looked up from germline, CDR1 is MNHEY and CDR2 is SMNVEV (reference sequence). The J segment lost 2 bases and the V segment lost 6 bases, leaving 7 bases of the junction unmatched. In DNA, the CDR3 is TGTGCCAGCAGAGCCACAGGGGCGCCCTACGAGCAGTACTTC. Protein sequence: CASRATGAPYEQYF.

V and J are TRBV5-8 and TRBJ2-1, with TRBD2 matching over 15 bases. Germline values: CDR1 SGHTS, CDR2 YDEGEE. This CDR3 has 18 amino acids. Trimming at V came to 4 bases and at J to 5 bases, leaving 10 bases not matched to a gene. The CDR3 nucleotides are TGTGCCAGCAGCACCGGGACTAGCGGGAGGTTTGGTCACAATGAGCAGTTCTTC. Translated: CASSTGTSGRFGHNEQFF.

V and J are TRBV28 and TRBJ1-5; a possible D gene is TRBD1 (5 bases). The CDR3 totals 12 residues. Trimming removed 2 bases from V and 9 bases from J, with 8 bases in between. Germline CDR1 is MDHEN and CDR2 is SYDVKM. DNA for the CDR3: TGTGCCAGCAGTTTAGCCGACAGGCCCCAGCATTTT. Amino acids: CASSLADRPQHF. Supplemented by reference TRBV28 and TRBJ1-5, the full variable domain reads DVKVTQSSRYLVKRTGEKVFLECVQDMDHENMFWYRQDPGLGLRLIYFSYDVKMKEKGDIPEGYSVSREKKERFSLILESASTNQTSMYLCASSLADRPQHFGDGTRLSIL.

The chain employs TRBV5-6 and TRBJ1-2; TRBD1 matches at 10 bases. Trimming took 0 bases from V and 6 from J; bases not matched to a gene: 11. This CDR3 is built from 17 residues. Germline loops: CDR1 SGHDT, CDR2 YYEEEE. For the CDR3, the DNA is TGTGCCAGCAGCTTGGTGGGACAGGGGTCAGGTCCTCATGGCTACACCTTC. Encoded protein: CASSLVGQGSGPHGYTF. Full variable domain (missing parts from reference TRBV5-6 and TRBJ1-2): DAGVTQSPTHLIKTRGQQVTLRCSPKSGHDTVSWYQQALGQGPQFIFQYYEEEERQRGNFPDRFSGHQFPNYSSELNVNALLLGDSALYLCASSLVGQGSGPHGYTFGSGTRLTVV.

The V call is TRBV27, the J call TRBJ1-1; a possible D gene is TRBD1 (5 bases). Germline CDR1 reads MNHEY; CDR2 reads SMNVEV (reference sequence). There are 14 residues in the CDR3. Trimming stripped 2 bases from V and 7 bases from J, with 14 bases between. As DNA, the CDR3 is TGTGCCAGCAGTTTAATTGGGGGGGGAAATGAAGCTTTCTTT. Protein product: CASSLIGGGNEAFF.

With regard to this clone: Compared with germline, one end of the junction differs, possibly owing to a read error. J is TRBJ2-4 and V is TRBV14; D is unclear. Germline CDR1 reads SGHDN; CDR2 reads FVKESK. The CDR3 is 14 amino acids. The CDR3: CASSQSDLTTRKHF. The CDR3 DNA follows: TGTGCCAGCAGTCAGTCGGACCTTACGACCCGGAAGCACTTC.

This sequence joins TRBV7-2 and TRBJ2-5; no firm D call. Trimming removed 2 bases at V and 2 bases at J, with 9 bases between. Germline CDR1 and CDR2: SGHTA and FQGNSA. The CDR3 is made up of 14 amino acids. CDR3 DNA: TGTGCCAGCAGCTTATCGTGGCATCAAGAGACCCAGTACTTC. The encoded protein is CASSLSWHQETQYF. Filled out from reference TRBV7-2 and TRBJ2-5, the complete variable domain reads GAGVSQSPSNKVTEKGKDVELRCDPISGHTALYWYRQSLGQGLEFLIYFQGNSAPDKSGLPSDRFSAERTGGSVSTLTIQRTQQEDSAVYLCASSLSWHQETQYFGPGTRLLVL.